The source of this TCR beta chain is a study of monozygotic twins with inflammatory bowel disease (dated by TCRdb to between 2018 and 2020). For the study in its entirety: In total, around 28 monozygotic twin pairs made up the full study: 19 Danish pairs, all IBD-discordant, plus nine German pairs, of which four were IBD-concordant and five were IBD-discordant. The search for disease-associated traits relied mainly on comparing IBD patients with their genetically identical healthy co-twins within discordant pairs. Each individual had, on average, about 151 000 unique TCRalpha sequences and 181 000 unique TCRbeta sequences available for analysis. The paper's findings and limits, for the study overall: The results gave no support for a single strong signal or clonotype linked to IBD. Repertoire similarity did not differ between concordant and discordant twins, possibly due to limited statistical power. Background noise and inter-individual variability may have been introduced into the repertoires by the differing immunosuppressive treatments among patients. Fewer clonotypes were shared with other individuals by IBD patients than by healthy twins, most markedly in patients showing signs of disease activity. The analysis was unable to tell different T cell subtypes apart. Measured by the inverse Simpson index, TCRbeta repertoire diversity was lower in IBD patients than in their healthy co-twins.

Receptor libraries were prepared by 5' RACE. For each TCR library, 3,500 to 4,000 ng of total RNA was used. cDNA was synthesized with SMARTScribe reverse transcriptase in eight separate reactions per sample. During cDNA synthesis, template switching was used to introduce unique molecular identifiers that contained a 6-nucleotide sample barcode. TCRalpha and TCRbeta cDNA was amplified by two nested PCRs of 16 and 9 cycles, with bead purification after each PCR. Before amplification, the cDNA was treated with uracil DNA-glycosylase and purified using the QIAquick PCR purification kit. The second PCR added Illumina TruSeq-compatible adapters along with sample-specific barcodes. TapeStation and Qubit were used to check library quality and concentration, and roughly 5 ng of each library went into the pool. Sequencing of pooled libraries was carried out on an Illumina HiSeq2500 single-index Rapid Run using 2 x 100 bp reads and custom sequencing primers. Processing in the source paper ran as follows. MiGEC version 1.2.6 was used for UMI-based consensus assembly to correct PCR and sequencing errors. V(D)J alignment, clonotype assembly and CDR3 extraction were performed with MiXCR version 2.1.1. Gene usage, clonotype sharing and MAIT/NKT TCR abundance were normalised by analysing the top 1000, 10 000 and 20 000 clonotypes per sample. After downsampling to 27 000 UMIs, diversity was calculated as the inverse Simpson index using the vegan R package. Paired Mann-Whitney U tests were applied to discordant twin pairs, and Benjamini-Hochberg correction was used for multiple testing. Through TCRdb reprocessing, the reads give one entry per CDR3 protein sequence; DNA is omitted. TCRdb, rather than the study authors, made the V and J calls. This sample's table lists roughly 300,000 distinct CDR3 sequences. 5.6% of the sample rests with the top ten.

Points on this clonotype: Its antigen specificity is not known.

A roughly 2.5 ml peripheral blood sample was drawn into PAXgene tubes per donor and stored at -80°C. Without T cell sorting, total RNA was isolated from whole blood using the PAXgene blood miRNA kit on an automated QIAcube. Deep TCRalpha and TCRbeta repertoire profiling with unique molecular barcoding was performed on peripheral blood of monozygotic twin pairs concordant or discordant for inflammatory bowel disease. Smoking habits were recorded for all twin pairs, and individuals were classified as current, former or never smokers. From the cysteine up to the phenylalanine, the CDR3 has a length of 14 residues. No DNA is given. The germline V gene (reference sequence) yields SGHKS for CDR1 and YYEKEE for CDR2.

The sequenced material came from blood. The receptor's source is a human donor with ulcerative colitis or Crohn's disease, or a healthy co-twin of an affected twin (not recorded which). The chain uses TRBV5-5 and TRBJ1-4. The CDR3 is CASSLAAESEKLFF.